The 9 T cell receptor beta chains below come from one sample, sequenced in a study of a mutant IDH1 vaccine in newly diagnosed glioma. The repertoire was sequenced with immunoSEQ multiplex PCR; TCRdb's copy has only in-frame clones and lacks some. This table holds approximately 54,000 clones, around 80% found once. Time point: baseline, week 1 (first vaccination visit). Indicated treatment: pre-vaccination baseline after standard-of-care therapy. The sample here was PBMCs, taken from a glioma patient treated with radiotherapy, temozolomide or both. The receptors were sampled from a man younger than 35 with glioma.

The V gene is TRBV6-1, the J gene TRBJ1-2; 7 bases line up with TRBD1. The CDR3 covers 15 residues. Germline lookup yields CDR1 MNHNS and CDR2 SASEGT. V lost 8 bases, J lost 3 bases, and 12 bases stayed unmatched. CDR3 nucleotide sequence: TGTGCCAGCCAGACAGGGCAGGAAGTGTACTATGGCTACACCTTC. Translating it yields CASQTGQEVYYGYTF.

This chain uses TRBV7-2 with TRBJ1-2; the match to TRBD1 covers 8 bases. The CDR3 runs to 15 residues. Germline CDR1 reads SGHTA; CDR2 reads FQGNSA. With V trimmed by 4 bases and J by 1 base, 5 bases remained unmatched. CDR3 in DNA: TGTGCCAGCAGCTCATGGACAGGGAATAACTATGGCTACACCTTC. It translates to CASSSWTGNNYGYTF.

The chain uses TRBV19 and TRBJ2-7, with D hard to call. The germline V and J ends were trimmed by 3 bases and 7 bases, with 16 bases remaining between them. CDR1 and CDR2 from the germline V gene are LNHDA and SQIVND (reference sequence). There are 14 residues in the CDR3. The CDR3 DNA follows: TGTGCCAGTAGTATCGGCCCGTTTCGACGGGAGCAGTACTTC. Its translation: CASSIGPFRREQYF.

In the case of this clone: The sample contains more than one DNA sequence encoding this CDR3. The V gene is TRBV4-2, the J gene TRBJ1-1; no reliable D call. The CDR3 covers 14 residues. Per germline, CDR1 LGHNA and CDR2 YNFKEQ. Between the trimmed V and J ends, which lost 1 base and 1 base, there was a span of 7 bases. In nucleotides, the CDR3 is TGTGCCAGCAGCCAAGGATTTGGGAACACTGAAGCTTTCTTT. Protein sequence: CASSQGFGNTEAFF.

The chain uses TRBV2 and TRBJ1-2, with TRBD1 as a possible D gene (5 bases). CDR1 SNHLY and CDR2 FYNNEI come from the germline V gene. The CDR3 loop spans 13 amino acids. The V gene lost 4 bases and the J gene lost 7 bases, with 13 bases spanning the gap. The CDR3 is CASSAGRGSGYTF. The CDR3 DNA follows: TGTGCCAGCAGTGCGGGTAGGGGAAGTGGCTACACCTTC.

The V gene is TRBV29-1, the J gene TRBJ2-7; 11 bases are a match to TRBD1. Trimming took 1 base from V and 2 from J; bases not matched to a gene: 7. The CDR3 is made up of 16 amino acids. CDR1 is SQVTM, CDR2 ANQGSEA, per germline. The CDR3 is CSVEGGTGGRPYEQYF. The DNA of the CDR3 is TGCAGCGTTGAAGGAGGGACAGGGGGGCGCCCCTACGAGCAGTACTTC.

This chain links TRBV6-6 with TRBJ2-5; D gene unclear. The CDR3 loop spans 14 amino acids. Trimming took 6 bases from V and 3 from J, leaving 14 bases between them. Per the germline V gene, CDR1 is MNHNY and CDR2 is SVGAGI (reference sequence). CDR3 amino acids: CASSPRWSKETQYF. CDR3 nucleotides: TGTGCCAGCAGCCCCCGGTGGTCGAAAGAGACCCAGTACTTC.

This chain uses TRBV29-1 with TRBJ1-1; maybe TRBD1 (5 bases). Germline CDR1 SQVTM, CDR2 ANQGSEA. There are 15 residues in the CDR3. Between the trimmed V and J ends, which lost 7 bases and 2 bases, there was a span of 20 bases. The CDR3 protein is CSGLSGAGSNTEAFF. The CDR3 DNA sequence: TGCAGCGGCCTATCCGGGGCAGGCTCTAACACTGAAGCTTTCTTT.

The table lists this clone with a few counts. The genes are TRBV7-2 and TRBJ1-4; D is unclear. Germline V gene lookup returns CDR1 SGHTA and CDR2 FQGNSA. With 5 bases removed from V and 0 bases from J, the gap between germline ends came to 10 bases. This CDR3 has 15 residues. For the CDR3, the DNA is TGTGCCAGCAGCGTGGACCGGGCAACTAATGAAAAACTGTTTTTT. This gives the protein CASSVDRATNEKLFF.